This T cell receptor beta chain was captured in a study of blood T cell repertoires in COVID-19. Looking at the study overall: From the United States, Italy and Spain came samples of acute and convalescent COVID-19. From T cells, B-cell-depleted T cells, or PBMCs came the material, which was cDNA or gDNA.

Authors' analysis steps: Amplification from reference gene primers served as the basis for estimated nucleated cell counts. Assay: immunoSEQ multiplex PCR; the TCRdb copy retains only in-frame clones and omits some. That table furnishes V, J and clone size, whereas the DNA furnished D and trimming. Of about 100,000 clones detected, 88% appear once; the ten largest clones hold 5%. The receptor comes from a human donor in a cohort sampled during active COVID-19. Sequenced material: peripheral blood.

This chain's CDR3 is CASSQVVLAGRASTGELFF. CDR3 DNA: TGCGCCAGCAGCCAAGTGGTACTAGCGGGACGCGCGAGCACCGGGGAGCTGTTTTTT. The chain recombines TRBV4-3 with TRBJ2-2; TRBD2 matches at 10 bases. The V gene end was trimmed by 1 base and the J gene end by 4 bases; junction bases not matched to a gene: 12. Germline V gives CDR1 LGHNA, CDR2 YSLEER. The CDR3 has 19 amino acids.